Presented here are 22 T cell receptor beta chains from one specimen sequenced in a study of PD-L1 blockade in urothelial cancer. Time point specified: pretreatment peripheral blood. Method: immunoSEQ multiplex PCR; TCRdb's copy keeps in-frame clones and lacks some. The table shows approximately 47,000 clones, with 75% to 90% occurring only once. This sample comprised PBMCs, obtained around atezolizumab (anti-PD-L1) treatment. These receptor sequences come from a man in his fifties with urothelial cancer.

V usage is TRBV7-9 and J usage is TRBJ1-3, with 8 bases lining up with TRBD1. CDR3 length equals 15 residues. CDR1 and CDR2 from the germline V gene are SEHNR and FQNEAQ (reference sequence). With 5 bases clipped from V and 0 bases from J, the junction kept 3 bases outside the gene matches. The CDR3 here is CASSATGGSGNTIYF. CDR3 DNA: TGTGCCAGCAGCGCTACAGGGGGCTCTGGAAACACCATATATTTT.

The chain combines TRBV7-9 with TRBJ1-2; possible D gene TRBD1, 5 bases. With 8 bases removed from V and 0 bases from J, the gap between germline ends came to 16 bases. The germline V gene has CDR1 SEHNR and CDR2 FQNEAQ (reference sequence). This CDR3 contains 15 residues. The DNA of the CDR3 is TGTGCCAGCGCCGGGAGGGGAGTTTCTAACTATGGCTACACCTTC. Protein sequence: CASAGRGVSNYGYTF.

The chain uses TRBV19 and TRBJ2-1; 9 bases fit TRBD2. The CDR3 is 15 amino acids. Germline V CDR1 and CDR2: LNHDA, SQIVND (reference sequence). V lost 3 bases and J lost 8; bases outside the gene matches: 8. The CDR3 spells CASSIRGGAGYEQFF. The DNA for the CDR3 is TGTGCCAGTAGTATCCGCGGGGGGGCGGGATATGAGCAGTTCTTC.

V is TRBV4-1 and J is TRBJ2-3; 10 bases map to TRBD2. The CDR3 extends over 15 amino acids. The junction had 4 bases not matched to a gene; V was cut back by 6 bases and J by 1 base. Germline V gene data show CDR1 as MGHRA and CDR2 as YSYEKL. CDR3 DNA: TGCGCCAGCAGTTACCTAGCGGGGGGCACAGATACGCAGTATTTT. Its translation: CASSYLAGGTDTQYF.

This clone was observed a handful of times. J is TRBJ2-7 and V is TRBV6-6, with D maybe TRBD2 (6 bases). CDR1 MNHNY and CDR2 SVGAGI come from the germline V gene (reference sequence). V shed 5 bases and J shed 4 bases, with 12 bases lying between them. The CDR3 is made up of 13 amino acids. The CDR3 protein is CASSLQAGYEQYV. The CDR3 bases are TGTGCCAGCAGTCTACAAGCGGGTTACGAGCAGTACGTC.

V usage is TRBV12-1 and J usage is TRBJ2-7; TRBD1, the table's D call, lacks a check against the DNA. TRBV12-1 is termed a pseudogene. There are 15 residues in the CDR3. The chain's CDR3 is CASSEYSIYSYEQYF. Written as DNA, the CDR3 is TGTGCCAGCAGCGAATACAGCATATACTCCTACGAGCAGTACTTC.

The V and J genes are TRBV16 and TRBJ1-5, with D possibly TRBD1 on 6 matching bases. CDR1 is KGHSY and CDR2 is FQNENV in the germline V gene. The CDR3 runs 15 residues. Trimming removed 2 bases at V and 0 bases at J, with 8 bases between. The chain's CDR3 is CASSQGQNSNQPQHF. CDR3 nucleotide sequence: TGTGCCAGCAGCCAAGGACAGAATAGCAATCAGCCCCAGCATTTT. The full variable domain, with the rest looked up from reference TRBV16 and TRBJ1-5, is GEEVAQTPKHLVRGEGQKAKLYCAPIKGHSYVFWYQQVLKNEFKFLISFQNENVFDETGMPKERFSAKCLPNSPCSLEIQATKLEDSAVYFCASSQGQNSNQPQHFGDGTRLSIL.

The J gene is TRBJ1-5, the V gene TRBV27, with 12 nucleotides matching TRBD1. CDR1 and CDR2 (germline): MNHEY, SMNVEV (reference sequence). The CDR3 sequence is 17 residues long. V shed 4 bases, J shed 2 bases, and the junction held 6 bases outside the gene matches. CDR3 bases: TGTGCCAGCAGTTCCCGGGACAGGGGGCGACGCAATCAGCCCCAGCATTTT. It translates to CASSSRDRGRRNQPQHF.

This chain uses TRBV6-6 with TRBJ1-1, with TRBD1 matching 10 bases. The V gene end was trimmed by 7 bases and the J gene end by 8 bases; junction bases not matched to a gene: 13. Germline CDR1 and CDR2: MNHNY and SVGAGI (reference sequence). CDR3 size: 15 residues. The CDR3 nucleotides read TGTGCCAGCACCAAACCCGGGACAGGGGATGCGGAAGCTTTCTTT. Translated: CASTKPGTGDAEAFF.

CDR3 amino acids: CASSLTGFYQPQHF. The DNA for the CDR3 is TGTGCCAGTAGTTTGACAGGGTTCTATCAGCCCCAGCATTTT. The chain carries TRBV19 and TRBJ1-5, with TRBD1 matching over 7 bases. Germline V gene data show CDR1 as LNHDA and CDR2 as SQIVND (reference sequence). The length of the CDR3 is 14 residues. V shed 5 bases, J shed 5 bases, and the junction held 6 bases outside the gene matches. Full variable domain (rest looked up from reference TRBV19 and TRBJ1-5): DGGITQSPKYLFRKEGQNVTLSCEQNLNHDAMYWYRQDPGQGLRLIYYSQIVNDFQKGDIAEGYSVSREKKESFPLTVTSAQKNPTAFYLCASSLTGFYQPQHFGDGTRLSIL.

The chain is built from TRBV19 and TRBJ2-2; TRBD2 matches at 7 bases. This CDR3 has 17 amino acids. Germline V gene lookup returns CDR1 LNHDA and CDR2 SQIVND (reference sequence). V lost 4 bases and J lost 2; bases outside the gene matches: 10. CDR3 region: CASSTRTAGVNTGELFF. The CDR3 DNA reads as TGTGCCAGTAGTACCCGGACCGCGGGGGTAAACACCGGGGAGCTGTTTTTT.

This sequence joins TRBV6-5 and TRBJ2-7; D might be TRBD1 (6 bases). CDR1 is MNHEY, CDR2 SVGAGI, per germline. Deletions cut 6 bases from V and 3 bases from J, with 12 bases between. This CDR3 has 13 residues. The CDR3 nucleotides read TGTGCCAGCAGCCCCGGGACACACTACGAGCAGTACGTC. It yields the protein CASSPGTHYEQYV.

This clone was recorded once. V usage is TRBV11-2 and J usage is TRBJ1-1; D unresolved. Germline assignment: CDR1 SGHAT and CDR2 FQNNGV. V shed 2 bases and J shed 2 bases, with 24 bases lying between them. CDR3 length: 19 amino acids. The CDR3 here is CASSLQWNRIPGGNTEAFF. CDR3 bases: TGTGCCAGCAGCTTACAATGGAACCGGATTCCGGGAGGCAACACTGAAGCTTTCTTT. Looking up the rest from reference TRBV11-2 and TRBJ1-1 gives the full variable domain: EAGVAQSPRYKIIEKRQSVAFWCNPISGHATLYWYQQILGQGPKLLIQFQNNGVVDDSQLPKDRFSAERLKGVDSTLKIQPAKLEDSAVYLCASSLQWNRIPGGNTEAFFGQGTRLTVV.

The V and J genes are TRBV21-1 and TRBJ2-3; TRBD1, the D gene given by the table, was not confirmed from the DNA. TRBV21-1 corresponds to a pseudogene. This CDR3 is built from 14 residues. The CDR3 nucleotides are TGTGCCAGCAGCACCACAGGGGGCTTGGATACGCAGTATTTT. Translating gives CASSTTGGLDTQYF.

The chain recombines TRBV6-1 with TRBJ1-1; D may be TRBD1 (5 bases). Germline values: CDR1 MNHNS, CDR2 SASEGT. This CDR3 is 16 amino acids long. V lost 6 bases to trimming and J lost 4 bases, with 21 bases between them. Here the CDR3 DNA reads TGTGCCAGCAGCGAAAATGGCGGGATGGGGCGCACTGAAGCTTTCTTT. Its translation is CASSENGGMGRTEAFF.

This rearrangement joins TRBV12-2 to TRBJ2-2; no DNA check was done on the table's D call, TRBD2. TRBV12-2 is classified as a pseudogene. This CDR3 spans 15 amino acids. CDR3: CASPLVRENTGELFF. In DNA form, the CDR3 reads TGTGCAAGTCCCCTGGTACGAGAGAACACCGGGGAGCTGTTTTTT.

In this sample, this clone turned up once. This chain joins TRBV7-2 and TRBJ1-3; D gene unclear. The V and J ends lost 4 bases and 0 bases respectively, with 13 bases between them. The germline V gene encodes CDR1 SGHTA and CDR2 FQGNSA. The CDR3 length is 16 residues. The CDR3 DNA is TGTGCCAGCAGCTCACAAGGCGGGATCTCTGGAAACACCATATATTTT. Its translation: CASSSQGGISGNTIYF.

The CDR3 spells CASRPDRVLLGNTIYF. Here the CDR3 DNA reads TGTGCCAGCAGACCCGACAGGGTCTTACTTGGAAACACCATATATTTT. This chain links TRBV7-9 with TRBJ1-3, with 7 positions matching TRBD1. CDR1 SEHNR and CDR2 FQNEAQ come from the germline V gene (reference sequence). The CDR3 contains 16 residues. After removal of 6 bases from V and 3 bases from J, the junction contained 11 bases not matched to a gene.

The chain carries TRBV4-2 and TRBJ2-7, with TRBD2 identical over 12 bases. In germline, CDR1 is LGHNA, CDR2 YNFKEQ. V shed 5 bases, J shed 6 bases, and the junction held 8 bases outside the gene matches. The CDR3 extends over 15 amino acids. Here the CDR3 reads CASSSRLAGEGEQYF. The CDR3 DNA reads TGTGCCAGCAGCTCCCGACTAGCGGGAGAAGGCGAGCAGTACTTC.

V and J are TRBV5-1 and TRBJ1-1; TRBD1 is a possible D gene (5 bases). CDR1 is SGHRS, CDR2 YFSETQ, per germline. The CDR3 contains 15 residues. Trimming removed 0 bases at V and 4 bases at J, with 13 bases between. CDR3 DNA: TGCGCCAGCAGCTTGGAGAGTCAGGGCGGCACTGAAGCTTTCTTT. It encodes CASSLESQGGTEAFF.

V usage is TRBV18 and J usage is TRBJ1-2; tentative D call: TRBD1 (5 bases). V was clipped by 3 bases and J by 5 bases, with 13 bases between them. CDR3 length: 14 amino acids. From germline, CDR1 is KGHSH and CDR2 LQKENI. CDR3 sequence (DNA): TGTGCCAGCTCACCTGATGGGGGGTATTATGGCTACACCTTC. It yields the protein CASSPDGGYYGYTF.

The CDR3 protein is CASSPGTGGPALGAFF. CDR3 bases: TGTGCCAGTAGTCCCGGGACAGGGGGCCCAGCGCTGGGAGCTTTCTTT. This chain connects TRBV19 to TRBJ1-1; 12 bases are a match to TRBD1. The CDR3 has 16 amino acids. The germline V gene encodes CDR1 LNHDA and CDR2 SQIVND (reference sequence). V was clipped by 5 bases and J by 10 bases; unmatched bases: 14.